The 6 T cell receptor beta chains listed next were all sequenced from one sample in a study of CD8 T cells in ankylosing spondylitis. Findings and caveats of the study: A TCR beta motif made of roughly eight highly homologous variants seemed typical of ankylosing spondylitis blood.

TCRdb reprocessed the 5' RACE reads via MiXCR and lists one record per CDR3 protein. The sample includes 750,000 to 850,000 distinct CDR3 sequences, approximately 10% of them seen just once. These receptors lack a known antigen. Sequences were obtained from blood, either unsorted or a sorted T cell fraction (not recorded which). These receptors were taken from a male donor with ankylosing spondylitis.

The chain couples TRBV10-3 to TRBJ1-1; no definite D call. Germline V gives CDR1 ENHRY, CDR2 SYGVKD. Trimming left V 1 base short and J 1 base short, with 7 bases between. The CDR3 has 14 residues. The CDR3 DNA reads as TGTGCCATCAGTGAGTTGGAGGCGAACACTGAAGCTTTCTTT. This sequence encodes CAISELEANTEAFF.

This sequence joins TRBV24-1 and TRBJ1-5; D unclear. V dropped 3 bases and J dropped 4 bases, with 12 bases sitting between them. CDR3 length: 15 residues. Germline CDR1 and CDR2: KGHDR and SFDVKD. The CDR3 loop reads CATSDTTPGNQPQHF. The CDR3 bases are TGTGCCACCAGTGATACCACCCCGGGGAATCAGCCCCAGCATTTT.

This clonotype turned up a few times. The J gene is TRBJ2-3, the V gene TRBV24-1, with 7 bases identical to TRBD2. Per germline, CDR1 KGHDR and CDR2 SFDVKD. This CDR3 is 16 amino acids long. V lost 4 bases, J lost 3 bases, and 9 bases stayed unmatched. The CDR3 region has the DNA TGTGCCACCAGTGACTGGGGAAGGGAGGGGACAGATACGCAGTATTTT. Translated, it gives CATSDWGREGTDTQYF.

The chain joins TRBV5-1 to TRBJ2-7; D possibly corresponds to TRBD1 (5 bases). Germline CDR1 SGHRS, CDR2 YFSETQ. V gave up 0 bases and J gave up 5 bases, with 15 bases separating them. There are 15 residues in the CDR3. As DNA, the CDR3 is TGCGCCAGCAGCTTGGCTATAGGACAAGAGGACGAGCAGTACTTC. This sequence encodes CASSLAIGQEDEQYF.

In this sample, this clonotype turned up a few times. The CDR3 bases are TGTGCCAGCAGCACCGGGACTAGCGGGAGTAGAGAGCAGTACTTC. Its protein product is CASSTGTSGSREQYF. The chain joins TRBV7-8 to TRBJ2-7; 14 bases fit TRBD2. After removal of 5 bases from V and 7 bases from J, the junction contained 7 bases not matched to a gene. This CDR3 is 15 amino acids long. The germline gives CDR1 SGHVS, CDR2 FQNEAQ.

Points on this clonotype: The junction departs from germline at one end; a sequencing error may be responsible. The V gene is TRBV6-5, the J gene TRBJ1-3; D uncertain. Per the germline V gene, CDR1 is MNHEY and CDR2 is SVGAGI. This CDR3 is built from 16 residues. The CDR3 DNA follows: TGTGCCAGCAGTTACGGGTCCACAGTCTCTGGAAACACCATACATTTT. Protein sequence: CASSYGSTVSGNTIHF.